This TCR beta chain was sequenced in a study of shared clonotypes between healthy human individuals. Deep-level running was used for the assay. Authors' analysis steps: In the immunoSEQ data, sequences were junction-only and lacked quality scores, so filtering differed. Profiling relied on immunoSEQ multiplex PCR, and the TCRdb table lists in-frame clones only, not all of them. The V and J calls and clone size come from that table; D and trimming were worked out from the DNA. The table lists about 490,000 clones, roughly 78% of them singletons. Germline V gene data show CDR1 as SGHDN and CDR2 as FVKESK. V lost 1 base and J lost 4, with 9 bases in between. The CDR3 spans 14 residues.

The specimen was PBMCs. The rearrangement uses TRBV14 and TRBJ2-3, with D unclear. The receptor's source is a middle-aged woman in good health. Some clones in this sample may be carry-over from other donors' samples. CDR3 bases: TGTGCCAGCAGCCAAGGTGTATCGCCAGATACGCAGTATTTT. Translation: CASSQGVSPDTQYF.